Each of the 30 T cell receptor beta chains below was sequenced from the same sample in a study of blood T cell repertoires in COVID-19. Assay used: immunoSEQ multiplex PCR; TCRdb lists only in-frame clones, some missing. The sample consists of roughly 240,000 clones, 86% of them appearing once. Sequencing was done on a sample of peripheral blood. All receptors come from a woman aged 30 to 39 who had recovered from COVID-19.

This chain links TRBV10-3 with TRBJ2-7, with no clear D. With 2 bases removed from V and 0 bases from J, the gap between germline ends came to 5 bases. The V gene's germline CDR1 is ENHRY and CDR2 SYGVKD. The CDR3 sequence is 13 residues long. CDR3 region: CAISETVSYEQYF. The CDR3, as DNA: TGTGCCATCAGTGAGACGGTCTCCTACGAGCAGTACTTC.

This clone was picked up a small number of times. The V call is TRBV30, the J call TRBJ1-1, with 7 nucleotides matching TRBD1. J gave up 8 bases and V 2 bases, and 11 bases lay outside the gene matches. This CDR3 contains 14 residues. The germline CDR1 and CDR2 sequences are GTSNPN and SVGIG (reference sequence). DNA of the CDR3: TGTGCCTGGAGTAAGGGACAGCCCCAACTGGAAGCTTTCTTT. This codes for CAWSKGQPQLEAFF.

Comment on this clone: Other DNA sequences within the sample encode an identical CDR3. This chain uses TRBV5-4 with TRBJ1-3; the match to TRBD1 covers 8 bases. Trimming cost V 3 bases and J 3 bases; bases outside gene matches: 5. Per germline, CDR1 SGHNT and CDR2 YYREEE (reference sequence). This CDR3 contains 15 residues. In DNA form, the CDR3 reads TGTGCCAGCAGCTCCACAGGGGGAGGTGGAAACACCATATATTTT. The encoded protein is CASSSTGGGGNTIYF.

The chain combines TRBV5-1 with TRBJ2-3; TRBD2 agrees at 13 bases. Germline V gene sequence: CDR1 SGHRS, CDR2 YFSETQ. The ends lost 7 bases at V and 3 bases at J; junction bases unmatched: 2. This CDR3 is built from 14 residues. The CDR3 DNA is TGCGCCAGCGGACTAGCGGGGGAGACAGATACGCAGTATTTT. Protein sequence: CASGLAGETDTQYF.

The chain recombines TRBV28 with TRBJ1-5; perhaps TRBD1 as D (5 bases). This CDR3 is built from 14 residues. The germline gives CDR1 MDHEN, CDR2 SYDVKM. CDR3 region: CASQGGVRNQPQHF. In DNA form, the CDR3 reads TGTGCGAGTCAGGGCGGGGTGCGGAATCAGCCCCAGCATTTT.

The rearrangement links TRBV2 to TRBJ2-1, with 10 positions matching TRBD2. Trimming removed 7 bases from V and 7 bases from J; junction bases left unmatched: 10. The CDR3 length is 15 residues. Germline V gene lookup returns CDR1 SNHLY and CDR2 FYNNEI. CDR3 in DNA: TGTGCCAGCACCAAGGAGCGGGGGGGCAGGAATGAGCAGTTCTTC. Translation: CASTKERGGRNEQFF.

This rearrangement joins TRBV7-8 to TRBJ2-3; no reliable D call. V shed 4 bases and J shed 1 base, with 9 bases lying between them. Germline CDR1 SGHVS, CDR2 FQNEAQ. The CDR3 has 14 amino acids. This chain's CDR3 is CASSSSPGTDTQYF. The DNA for the CDR3 is TGTGCCAGCAGCTCGTCCCCTGGCACAGATACGCAGTATTTT.

The chain links TRBV6-5 to TRBJ1-2, with D uncertain. Trimming took 2 bases from V and 5 from J, leaving 9 bases between them. The CDR3 runs 13 residues. Germline V CDR1 and CDR2: MNHEY, SVGAGI. CDR3: CASSYREGYGYTF. The CDR3 coding sequence is TGTGCCAGCAGTTACCGGGAGGGTTATGGCTACACCTTC.

The chain recombines TRBV7-9 with TRBJ2-6; TRBD1 might be the D (6 bases). Germline V lookup: CDR1 SEHNR, CDR2 FQNEAQ (reference sequence). The ends were cut back, 3 bases at V and 0 bases at J, with 18 bases in the middle. The CDR3 spans 19 residues. CDR3 sequence (DNA): TGTGCCAGCAGCTTCGACCTCCGACAGGTTAGCTCTGGGGCCAACGTCCTGACTTTC. It translates to CASSFDLRQVSSGANVLTF.

The chain has TRBV5-1 and TRBJ2-3; D might be TRBD2 (6 bases). Germline lookup yields CDR1 SGHRS and CDR2 YFSETQ. CDR3 length equals 14 residues. The V end was cut by 1 base, the J end by 6 bases, with 12 bases between. CDR3 in DNA: TGCGCCAGCAGCTTGAACCCCCGGGGGGATACGCAGTATTTT. Protein sequence: CASSLNPRGDTQYF. Full variable domain (missing parts from reference TRBV5-1 and TRBJ2-3): KAGVTQTPRYLIKTRGQQVTLSCSPISGHRSVSWYQQTPGQGLQFLFEYFSETQRNKGNFPGRFSGRQFSNSRSEMNVSTLELGDSALYLCASSLNPRGDTQYFGPGTRLTVL.

This clone has a handful of counts. The J gene is TRBJ1-5, the V gene TRBV5-5; no reliable D call. This CDR3 spans 15 amino acids. CDR1 SGHKS and CDR2 YYEKEE come from the germline V gene (reference sequence). V lost 3 bases, J lost 8 bases, and 18 bases lay in between. CDR3 region: CASSSLDGESKPQHF. The CDR3 DNA is TGTGCCAGCAGCTCCTTAGACGGGGAGTCCAAGCCCCAGCATTTT.

The V and J genes are TRBV3-1 (or the pseudogene TRBV3-2) and TRBJ2-5, with D perhaps TRBD2 (5 bases). The CDR3 extends over 15 amino acids. Germline V gives CDR1 LGHDT, CDR2 YNNKEL (reference sequence). Trimming removed 3 bases from V and 8 bases from J, with 19 bases in between. The CDR3 DNA is TGTGCCAGCAGCCAGACCTCTAGCCCCCAAGTTACCCAGTACTTC. Protein sequence: CASSQTSSPQVTQYF.

The chain combines TRBV6-5 with TRBJ2-5, with 7 bases lining up with TRBD1. V dropped 2 bases and J dropped 2; count of bases not matched to a gene: 2. CDR1 and CDR2 from the germline V gene are MNHEY and SVGAGI. There are 14 residues in the CDR3. Written as DNA, the CDR3 is TGTGCCAGCAGTTACGGGGACAGTCAAGAGACCCAGTACTTC. It specifies CASSYGDSQETQYF.

The chain has TRBV7-6 and TRBJ2-3; 8 bases are a match to TRBD1. The CDR3 contains 14 residues. Germline V gene data show CDR1 as SGHVS and CDR2 as FNYEAQ. Trimming removed 5 bases from V and 3 bases from J; junction bases left unmatched: 4. For the CDR3, the DNA is TGTGCCAGCAGCCTCCAGGGGGCGACAGATACGCAGTATTTT. Its protein product is CASSLQGATDTQYF.

The rearrangement uses TRBV11-2 and TRBJ1-1; D gene uncertain. The CDR3 totals 14 residues. Germline V gives CDR1 SGHAT, CDR2 FQNNGV. Trimming took off 1 base at V and 5 bases at J, with 11 bases between the two ends. As DNA, the CDR3 is TGTGCCAGCAGCTTAGTGGGAGGTCGGACTGAAGCTTTCTTT. Its protein product is CASSLVGGRTEAFF. The variable domain in full, completed from reference TRBV11-2 and TRBJ1-1, reads EAGVAQSPRYKIIEKRQSVAFWCNPISGHATLYWYQQILGQGPKLLIQFQNNGVVDDSQLPKDRFSAERLKGVDSTLKIQPAKLEDSAVYLCASSLVGGRTEAFFGQGTRLTVV.

V usage is TRBV18 and J usage is TRBJ1-6; 10 nucleotides agree with TRBD1. V lost 3 bases to trimming and J lost 5 bases; unmatched junction nucleotides: 1. The length of the CDR3 is 15 residues. Germline V gene lookup returns CDR1 KGHSH and CDR2 LQKENI. CDR3 protein: CASSPGTGDNSPLHF. The CDR3 DNA reads as TGTGCCAGCTCACCCGGGACAGGGGATAATTCACCCCTCCACTTT. The variable domain in full, with the rest retrieved from reference TRBV18 and TRBJ1-6, is NAGVMQNPRHLVRRRGQEARLRCSPMKGHSHVYWYRQLPEEGLKFMVYLQKENIIDESGMPKERFSAEFPKEGPSILRIQQVVRGDSAAYFCASSPGTGDNSPLHFGNGTRLTVT.

This sequence joins TRBV15 and TRBJ2-2; maybe TRBD2 (6 bases). Germline CDR1 is LNHNV and CDR2 is YYDKDF (reference sequence). Trimming shortened V by 1 base and J by 6 bases, and 12 bases separated the two germline ends. The CDR3 runs to 15 residues. The CDR3: CATSRGGVNPGELFF. CDR3 DNA sequence: TGTGCCACCAGCAGAGGCGGGGTTAACCCCGGGGAGCTGTTTTTT.

The chain combines TRBV12-5 with TRBJ2-1; TRBD1 might be the D (5 bases). Trimming removed 4 bases at V and 10 bases at J, with 14 bases between. Per the germline V gene, CDR1 is LGHNT and CDR2 is FRNRAP. This CDR3 spans 13 amino acids. The CDR3 sequence: CASGSQGVGEQFF. DNA for the CDR3: TGTGCTAGTGGTTCCCAAGGGGTAGGGGAGCAGTTCTTC.

As to this clone: Other DNA sequences in the same sample also yield this CDR3. The V gene is TRBV2, the J gene TRBJ2-7, with D perhaps TRBD2 (5 bases). Germline CDR1 SNHLY, CDR2 FYNNEI. The CDR3 consists of 12 residues. V lost 3 bases and J 3 bases, leaving 6 bases between the germline ends. The CDR3 DNA follows: TGTGCCAGCAGTGAGAGGGACTACGAGCAGTACTTC. Translation: CASSERDYEQYF. The full variable domain, its missing parts supplied by reference TRBV2 and TRBJ2-7, is EPEVTQTPSHQVTQMGQEVILRCVPISNHLYFYWYRQILGQKVEFLVSFYNNEISEKSEIFDDQFSVERPDGSNFTLKIRSTKLEDSAMYFCASSERDYEQYFGPGTRLTVT.

This clone was seen just once. The chain employs TRBV15 and TRBJ1-1; D remains unclear. The germline V gene encodes CDR1 LNHNV and CDR2 YYDKDF (reference sequence). This CDR3 has 16 residues. V lost 0 bases, J lost 0 bases, and 11 bases lay in between. The DNA of the CDR3 is TGTGCCACCAGCAGAGATAGAGTGGGCCTGAACACTGAAGCTTTCTTT. Its translation: CATSRDRVGLNTEAFF.

This clone occurred a few times. The sample has other DNA sequences that encode this CDR3 too. The rearrangement joins TRBV20-1 to TRBJ2-5; either TRBD1 or TRBD2 may supply D (5 bases each). The CDR3 has 12 amino acids. Germline values: CDR1 DFQATT, CDR2 SNEGSKA (reference sequence). The ends were cut back, 6 bases at V and 4 bases at J, with 12 bases in the middle. The CDR3 DNA follows: TGCAGTGCGAGTGGGGGAGCAGAGACCCAGTACTTC. Its translation: CSASGGAETQYF.

The chain carries TRBV12-2 and TRBJ2-7; the tabulated D call, TRBD1, remains unverified against the DNA. TRBV12-2 represents a pseudogene. This CDR3 has 13 amino acids. In DNA, the CDR3 is TGTGCAAGTCGCGCCGGACAGCACTACGAGCAGTACTTC. Its protein is CASRAGQHYEQYF.

The chain recombines TRBV7-2 with TRBJ2-1; 9 bases align to TRBD2. The CDR3 runs 14 residues. Germline CDR1 SGHTA, CDR2 FQGNSA. Unmatched junction bases numbered 6, after V lost 3 bases and J lost 9 bases. Here the CDR3 reads CASSLRGGALEQFF. CDR3 DNA sequence: TGTGCCAGCAGCTTGCGCGGGGGGGCACTTGAGCAGTTCTTC.

In its sample, this clone was seen once. This chain links TRBV7-9 with TRBJ2-3; 9 positions match TRBD2. The CDR3 loop spans 18 amino acids. Germline CDR1 is SEHNR and CDR2 is FQNEAQ (reference sequence). The V gene end was trimmed by 5 bases and the J gene end by 4 bases; junction bases not matched to a gene: 16. The CDR3 loop is CASSPTVASGAKADTQYF. The CDR3 DNA reads as TGTGCCAGCAGCCCCACAGTGGCTAGCGGGGCGAAAGCAGATACGCAGTATTTT.

This chain joins TRBV6-5 and TRBJ2-7; tentatively, D is TRBD2 (7 bases). Germline V gene lookup returns CDR1 MNHEY and CDR2 SVGAGI. The ends were cut back, 7 bases at V and 2 bases at J, with 15 bases in the middle. CDR3 size: 14 residues. The CDR3 DNA reads TGTGCCAGCAATAGAGGGGGGGGAGCCTACGAGCAGTACTTC. It translates to CASNRGGGAYEQYF.

This chain joins TRBV7-2 and TRBJ2-1; tentative D call: TRBD1 (5 bases). The CDR3 sequence is 15 residues long. CDR1 and CDR2 (germline): SGHTA, FQGNSA. The ends were cut back, 5 bases at V and 0 bases at J, with 11 bases in the middle. This chain's CDR3 is CASSPTESSYNEQFF. CDR3 nucleotide sequence: TGTGCCAGCAGCCCGACAGAAAGCTCCTACAATGAGCAGTTCTTC. Supplemented by reference TRBV7-2 and TRBJ2-1, the full variable domain reads GAGVSQSPSNKVTEKGKDVELRCDPISGHTALYWYRQSLGQGLEFLIYFQGNSAPDKSGLPSDRFSAERTGGSVSTLTIQRTQQEDSAVYLCASSPTESSYNEQFFGPGTRLTVL.

The chain uses TRBV9 and TRBJ2-2; D might be TRBD1 (5 bases). The germline V gene has CDR1 SGDLS and CDR2 YYNGEE. Trimming left V 0 bases short and J 6 bases short, with 24 bases between. This CDR3 is built from 19 residues. CDR3 sequence reads: CASSVVSPVVWGRAGELFF. The CDR3 nucleotides read TGTGCCAGCAGCGTAGTTTCTCCTGTTGTATGGGGCAGGGCCGGGGAGCTGTTTTTT.

This sequence joins TRBV19 and TRBJ2-7, with 7 bases identical to TRBD2. V shed 4 bases, J shed 2 bases, and the junction held 11 bases outside the gene matches. CDR3 length: 16 amino acids. Germline CDR1 LNHDA, CDR2 SQIVND (reference sequence). DNA for the CDR3: TGTGCCAGTAGTACCTCCGGGGGGACGGCCACCTACGAGCAGTACTTC. Translation: CASSTSGGTATYEQYF.

In this sample, this clone turned up a few times. The gene calls are TRBV6-5 and TRBJ2-2; 7 nucleotides match TRBD1. CDR3 length equals 14 residues. Trimming took 7 bases from V and 1 from J; bases not matched to a gene: 3. The germline gives CDR1 MNHEY, CDR2 SVGAGI. The CDR3 protein is CASTRTGNTGELFF. DNA of the CDR3: TGTGCCAGCACCAGGACAGGGAACACCGGGGAGCTGTTTTTT.

V gene TRBV5-4 combines with J gene TRBJ1-5, with 7 bases that match TRBD1. The CDR3 sequence is 14 residues long. CDR1 is SGHNT, CDR2 YYREEE, per germline (reference sequence). With 0 bases clipped from V and 5 bases from J, the junction kept 2 bases outside the gene matches. This CDR3 is CASSLDRGDQPQHF. The CDR3 coding sequence is TGTGCCAGCAGCTTGGACAGGGGTGATCAGCCCCAGCATTTT.